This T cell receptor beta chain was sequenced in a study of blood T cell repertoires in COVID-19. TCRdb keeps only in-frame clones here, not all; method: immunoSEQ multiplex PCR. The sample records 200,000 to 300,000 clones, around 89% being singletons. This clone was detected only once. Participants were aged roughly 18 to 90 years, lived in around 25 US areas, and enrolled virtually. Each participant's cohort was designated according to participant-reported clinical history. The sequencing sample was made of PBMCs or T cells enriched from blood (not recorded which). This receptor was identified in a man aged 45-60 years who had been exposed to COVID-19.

The CDR3 here is CASSRGQGFGGGYTF. CDR3 in DNA: TGTGCCAGCAGCCGGGGACAGGGGTTCGGGGGTGGCTACACCTTC. This chain links TRBV7-3 with TRBJ1-2, with 10 bases matching TRBD1. The CDR3 spans 15 residues. Per germline, CDR1 SGHTA and CDR2 FQGTGA. The V gene end was trimmed by 5 bases and the J gene end by 7 bases; junction bases not matched to a gene: 10. The full variable domain, its missing parts supplied by reference TRBV7-3 and TRBJ1-2, is GAGVSQTPSNKVTEKGKYVELRCDPISGHTALYWYRQSLGQGPEFLIYFQGTGAADDSGLPNDRFFAVRPEGSVSTLKIQRTERGDSAVYLCASSRGQGFGGGYTFGSGTRLTVV.